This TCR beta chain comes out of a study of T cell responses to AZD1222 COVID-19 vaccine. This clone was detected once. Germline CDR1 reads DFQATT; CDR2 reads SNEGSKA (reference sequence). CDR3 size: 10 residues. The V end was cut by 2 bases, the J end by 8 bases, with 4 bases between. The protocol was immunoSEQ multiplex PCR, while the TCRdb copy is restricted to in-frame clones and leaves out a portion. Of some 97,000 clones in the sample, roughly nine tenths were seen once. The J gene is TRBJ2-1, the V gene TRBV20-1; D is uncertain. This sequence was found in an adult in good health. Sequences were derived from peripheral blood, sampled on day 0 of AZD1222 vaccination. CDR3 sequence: CSARKDEQFF. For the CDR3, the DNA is TGCAGTGCTAGAAAGGATGAGCAGTTCTTC.